The rows below give T cell receptor beta chains drawn from one sample of a study of blood T cell repertoires in COVID-19. The repertoire was sequenced with immunoSEQ multiplex PCR; TCRdb's copy has only in-frame clones and lacks some. In the table there are 190,000 or so clones, roughly 86% of which are singletons. Sequenced input: PBMCs or T cells enriched from blood (not recorded which). The receptors originated from a man aged 18 to 30 with acute COVID-19. Each CDR3 is given with its conserved first and last residue. Each record gives: clone size, V gene, D gene, J gene, CDR3 DNA, CDR3 protein. D genes are given only for firm matches. Clone sizes are given selectively: once, few, many, or a class where the clone is expanded.

clone_size: .; v_call: TRBV30; d_call: .; j_call: TRBJ2-7; cdr3_nt: TGTGCCTGGAGACACCAGGGGGGTTACGAGCAGTACTTC; cdr3_aa: CAWRHQGGYEQYF
clone_size: .; v_call: TRBV4-3; d_call: TRBD2; j_call: TRBJ2-1; cdr3_nt: TGCGCCAGCAGCCAAGAGCGGGAGCCCTCTTACAATGAGCAGTTCTTC; cdr3_aa: CASSQEREPSYNEQFF
clone_size: .; v_call: TRBV12-3/TRBV12-4; d_call: .; j_call: TRBJ1-2; cdr3_nt: TGTGCCAGCAGTGTATATGGGCTCGGCTACACCTTC; cdr3_aa: CASSVYGLGYTF
clone_size: once; v_call: TRBV7-2; d_call: TRBD2; j_call: TRBJ2-3; cdr3_nt: TGTGCCAGCAGCTTAGCCGGACTAGCGGGGCCTCTGGATACGCAGTATTTT; cdr3_aa: CASSLAGLAGPLDTQYF
clone_size: .; v_call: TRBV29-1; d_call: TRBD1; j_call: TRBJ1-1; cdr3_nt: TGCAGCGCCGGACAGGGGCTGAACACTGAAGCTTTCTTT; cdr3_aa: CSAGQGLNTEAFF
clone_size: few; v_call: TRBV2; d_call: .; j_call: TRBJ1-5; cdr3_nt: TGTGCCAGCAGTGCCGGGTCCCCCGGGCCCCAGCATTTT; cdr3_aa: CASSAGSPGPQHF
clone_size: .; v_call: TRBV30; d_call: TRBD1; j_call: TRBJ1-1; cdr3_nt: TGTGCCTGTCTCTGGGACAGGGGGTACACTGAAGCTTTCTTT; cdr3_aa: CACLWDRGYTEAFF
clone_size: .; v_call: TRBV7-3; d_call: .; j_call: TRBJ2-2; cdr3_nt: TGTGCCAGCAGCTGGGATGGGCGGCTAGCGTCGAACACCGGGGAGCTGTTTTTT; cdr3_aa: CASSWDGRLASNTGELFF
clone_size: .; v_call: TRBV30; d_call: .; j_call: TRBJ2-2; cdr3_nt: TGTGCCTGGAGGCCCGACAGTAACACCGGGGAGCTGTTTTTT; cdr3_aa: CAWRPDSNTGELFF
clone_size: .; v_call: TRBV6-2/TRBV6-3; d_call: .; j_call: TRBJ2-5; cdr3_nt: TGTGCCAGCAGCACCGAGGAGTTCGAGACCCAGTACTTC; cdr3_aa: CASSTEEFETQYF
clone_size: .; v_call: TRBV12-5; d_call: .; j_call: TRBJ2-7; cdr3_nt: TGTGCTAGTGGTTTGTCATCTAGTCTTGGTCTACCCCCAACCTACGAGCAGTACTTC; cdr3_aa: CASGLSSSLGLPPTYEQYF
clone_size: .; v_call: TRBV27; d_call: TRBD2; j_call: TRBJ2-5; cdr3_nt: TGTGCCAGCTCCTTGGGCGGGAGGCACCAAGAGACCCAGTACTTC; cdr3_aa: CASSLGGRHQETQYF
clone_size: .; v_call: TRBV19; d_call: TRBD2; j_call: TRBJ2-7; cdr3_nt: TGTGCCAGTAGTCCCCTAGCGGGAGAGTTCGCGCAGTACTTC; cdr3_aa: CASSPLAGEFAQYF
clone_size: .; v_call: TRBV4-1; d_call: .; j_call: TRBJ1-5; cdr3_nt: TGCGCCAGCAGCCAAGGGCCTTTTTGGCTTAATCAGCCCCAGCATTTT; cdr3_aa: CASSQGPFWLNQPQHF
clone_size: .; v_call: TRBV5-1; d_call: .; j_call: TRBJ2-5; cdr3_nt: TGCGCCAGCAGCTTAGGGGCTCCAGAGGAGACCCAGTACTTC; cdr3_aa: CASSLGAPEETQYF
clone_size: .; v_call: TRBV10-3; d_call: TRBD1; j_call: TRBJ1-2; cdr3_nt: TGTGCCATCAGTGAGGCCCAGGACAGGGGGTATGGCTACACCTTC; cdr3_aa: CAISEAQDRGYGYTF
clone_size: few; v_call: TRBV28; d_call: .; j_call: TRBJ2-7; cdr3_nt: TGTGCCAGCAGTTTGTGGGAGAGGGCCTACGAGCAGTACTTC; cdr3_aa: CASSLWERAYEQYF
clone_size: .; v_call: TRBV12-2; d_call: .; j_call: TRBJ2-1; cdr3_nt: TGTGCAAGTCGCTTAGGAAAATGGACTAGCGGGTGTTATGAGCAGTTCTTC; cdr3_aa: CASRLGKWTSGCYEQFF
clone_size: .; v_call: TRBV5-1; d_call: .; j_call: TRBJ1-5; cdr3_nt: TGCGCCAGCGCCAGGGGCGGGTACAATCAGCCCCAGCATTTT; cdr3_aa: CASARGGYNQPQHF
clone_size: .; v_call: TRBV7-8; d_call: TRBD1; j_call: TRBJ1-1; cdr3_nt: TGTGCCAGCAGCTACCCAGGGACAGGCCCTGAAGCTTTCTTT; cdr3_aa: CASSYPGTGPEAFF
clone_size: .; v_call: TRBV2; d_call: TRBD1; j_call: TRBJ1-1; cdr3_nt: TGTGCCAGCAGAGGGATCGGACAGGGGGAGAACACTGAAGCTTTCTTT; cdr3_aa: CASRGIGQGENTEAFF
clone_size: .; v_call: TRBV9; d_call: TRBD2; j_call: TRBJ2-2; cdr3_nt: TGTGCCAGCAGCGTAGTAGCGGGAGCGGGCGGGGAGCTGTTTTTT; cdr3_aa: CASSVVAGAGGELFF
clone_size: .; v_call: TRBV28; d_call: TRBD2; j_call: TRBJ2-7; cdr3_nt: TGTGCCAGCAGTTATGGGTTTCCTCCCCTGCGGGGGACGGGTGAGCAGTACTTC; cdr3_aa: CASSYGFPPLRGTGEQYF
clone_size: .; v_call: TRBV27; d_call: TRBD1; j_call: TRBJ2-2; cdr3_nt: TGTGCCAGCATTACCATTGGCGGGACAGGGGACACCGGGGAGCTGTTTTTT; cdr3_aa: CASITIGGTGDTGELFF
clone_size: .; v_call: TRBV3-1/TRBV3-2; d_call: .; j_call: TRBJ2-7; cdr3_nt: TGTGCCAGCAGCCCCAACCTTGGCCGCTACGAGCAGTACTTC; cdr3_aa: CASSPNLGRYEQYF
clone_size: .; v_call: TRBV9; d_call: TRBD1; j_call: TRBJ2-7; cdr3_nt: TGTGCCAGCAGCGTAGGACAGGGGGGTGAGGTCGAGCAGTACTTC; cdr3_aa: CASSVGQGGEVEQYF
clone_size: once; v_call: TRBV27; d_call: TRBD1; j_call: TRBJ1-2; cdr3_nt: TGTGCCAGCACGAGCACTCCGGACAGGCCTAACTATGGCTACACCTTC; cdr3_aa: CASTSTPDRPNYGYTF
clone_size: .; v_call: TRBV2; d_call: .; j_call: TRBJ1-1; cdr3_nt: TGTGCCGTCCCCGTGTCGGGGACTGAAGCTTTCTTT; cdr3_aa: CAVPVSGTEAFF
clone_size: .; v_call: TRBV2; d_call: TRBD1; j_call: TRBJ2-7; cdr3_nt: TGTGCCCACGGGACAGGAGGCTCTTCAGCCTACGAGCAGTACTTC; cdr3_aa: CAHGTGGSSAYEQYF
clone_size: .; v_call: TRBV28; d_call: TRBD1; j_call: TRBJ1-4; cdr3_nt: TGTGCCAGCAGTTTCAGGGGGGCTAATGAAAAACTGTTTTTT; cdr3_aa: CASSFRGANEKLFF
clone_size: .; v_call: TRBV28; d_call: .; j_call: TRBJ2-3; cdr3_nt: TGTGCCAGCAGTGGGGGCCGGGATACGCAGTATTTT; cdr3_aa: CASSGGRDTQYF
clone_size: .; v_call: TRBV28; d_call: TRBD2; j_call: TRBJ2-7; cdr3_nt: TGTGCCAGCAGTAACACCGGGACTAGCGGGAGTCTCGAGTACTTC; cdr3_aa: CASSNTGTSGSLEYF
clone_size: .; v_call: TRBV14; d_call: TRBD1; j_call: TRBJ1-2; cdr3_nt: TGTGCCAGCAGCCAATGGGACAGGGATTCTAACTATGGCTACACCTTC; cdr3_aa: CASSQWDRDSNYGYTF
clone_size: .; v_call: TRBV4-2; d_call: .; j_call: TRBJ1-6; cdr3_nt: TGTGCCAGCAGCCAAGATCGAACAGGTGGGGTTTCACCCCTCCACTTT; cdr3_aa: CASSQDRTGGVSPLHF
clone_size: .; v_call: TRBV2; d_call: .; j_call: TRBJ2-1; cdr3_nt: TGTGCCAGCAGTGAAAGAGTAGATTACAATGAGCAGTTCTTC; cdr3_aa: CASSERVDYNEQFF
clone_size: .; v_call: TRBV5-1; d_call: .; j_call: TRBJ1-2; cdr3_nt: TGCGCCAGCAGCTGGACAAGTTCGGGCTATGGCTACACCTTC; cdr3_aa: CASSWTSSGYGYTF
clone_size: .; v_call: TRBV27; d_call: TRBD2; j_call: TRBJ2-7; cdr3_nt: TGTGCCAGTCTCCCGTGGGGCGGGAGTGCTGGCTACGAGCAGTACTTC; cdr3_aa: CASLPWGGSAGYEQYF
clone_size: .; v_call: TRBV7-2; d_call: TRBD2; j_call: TRBJ2-7; cdr3_nt: TGTGCCAGCAGCTTAAAAGCGGGAGGGCCCTACGAGCAGTACTTC; cdr3_aa: CASSLKAGGPYEQYF
clone_size: once; v_call: TRBV5-8; d_call: .; j_call: TRBJ2-2; cdr3_nt: TGTGCCAGCAGCTTGAAACAGCCCACCGGGGAGCTGTTTTTT; cdr3_aa: CASSLKQPTGELFF
clone_size: .; v_call: TRBV5-6; d_call: .; j_call: TRBJ2-7; cdr3_nt: TGTGCCAGCAGCTTAGGAGACTACGAGCAGTACTTC; cdr3_aa: CASSLGDYEQYF
clone_size: .; v_call: TRBV5-6; d_call: TRBD2; j_call: TRBJ2-3; cdr3_nt: TGTGCCACGGCTGGGGGGGCAGATACGCAGTATTTT; cdr3_aa: CATAGGADTQYF
clone_size: .; v_call: TRBV28; d_call: .; j_call: TRBJ1-6; cdr3_nt: TGTGCCAGCACCACAGGGATCTCCTATAATTCACCCCTCCACTTT; cdr3_aa: CASTTGISYNSPLHF
clone_size: .; v_call: TRBV4-1; d_call: .; j_call: TRBJ2-7; cdr3_nt: TGCGCCAGCAGCCAAGGTGCAGGTTCCTACGAGCAGTACTTC; cdr3_aa: CASSQGAGSYEQYF
clone_size: .; v_call: TRBV7-9; d_call: TRBD1; j_call: TRBJ1-1; cdr3_nt: TGTGCCAGCAGCAATACAGATGACAGGGGTACTGAAGCTTTCTTT; cdr3_aa: CASSNTDDRGTEAFF
clone_size: .; v_call: TRBV27; d_call: TRBD1; j_call: TRBJ2-2; cdr3_nt: TGTGCCAGCAGTCCGGACAGGGGTGGGACCGGGGAGCTGTTTTTT; cdr3_aa: CASSPDRGGTGELFF
clone_size: .; v_call: TRBV11-2; d_call: TRBD2; j_call: TRBJ2-7; cdr3_nt: TGTGCCAGCAACCCGGGACTAGCGGGACCGTACGAGCAGTACTTC; cdr3_aa: CASNPGLAGPYEQYF
clone_size: .; v_call: TRBV28; d_call: .; j_call: TRBJ2-3; cdr3_nt: TGTGCCAGCAGTTTTGGGACAAGCACAGATACGCAGTATTTT; cdr3_aa: CASSFGTSTDTQYF